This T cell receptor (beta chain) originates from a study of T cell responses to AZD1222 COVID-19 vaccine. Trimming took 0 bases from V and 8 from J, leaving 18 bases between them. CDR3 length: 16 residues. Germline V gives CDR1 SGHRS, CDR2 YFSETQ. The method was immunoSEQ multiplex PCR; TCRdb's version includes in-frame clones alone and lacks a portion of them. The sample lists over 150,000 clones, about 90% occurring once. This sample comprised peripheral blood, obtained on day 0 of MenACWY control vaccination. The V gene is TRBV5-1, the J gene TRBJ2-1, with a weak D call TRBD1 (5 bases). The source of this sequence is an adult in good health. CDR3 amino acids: CASSLAAQGGVDEQFF. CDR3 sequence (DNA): TGCGCCAGCAGCTTGGCCGCTCAGGGTGGGGTCGATGAGCAGTTCTTC.